The entry below gives a single T cell receptor (beta chain) sequence along with its context. The antigen is undetermined. TCRdb called the reads again in MiXCR, with one record for every CDR3 protein. This table has about 490,000 distinct CDR3 sequences, 26% appearing once. CDR3 size: 15 residues. Germline V gives CDR1 LNHDA, CDR2 SQIVND (reference sequence). V was cut by 3 bases and J by 1 base, with 12 bases left in between. The data were obtained in a study of T cell repertoires in cytomegalovirus infection. Study context: TCR beta signatures that were public indicated CMV infection and matching HLA type.

The study's findings and limits: Across the ex vivo response, the dominant clonotypes were HLA-C-restricted CMV-specific TCR beta clonotypes. Individuals carrying CMV plus the relevant HLA were identified by cumulative frequency of public TCR beta families.

The gene calls are TRBV19 and TRBJ1-1, with D uncertain. This sequence was found in a human donor in good health (CMV status not recorded). Some clones in this sample may be carry-over from other donors' samples. What was sequenced was PBMCs. The CDR3 spells CASSIAGSKNTEAFF. Written as DNA, the CDR3 is TGTGCCAGTAGTATCGCGGGCAGCAAGAACACTGAAGCTTTCTTT.